Following are 21 T cell receptor beta chains from one sample sequenced in a study of cytotoxic CD8 clonotypes in ibrutinib-treated CLL. Clones were read by immunoSEQ multiplex PCR, and TCRdb kept only the in-frame ones, dropping some. Here the sample spans approximately 190,000 clones, 70% to 75% being singletons. The material sequenced was PBMCs, taken after 12 months of ibrutinib treatment. These receptors were taken from a human donor with chronic lymphocytic leukemia.

V is TRBV5-1 and J is TRBJ2-5, with TRBD2 matching over 7 bases. CDR1 SGHRS and CDR2 YFSETQ come from the germline V gene. The junction had 6 bases not matched to a gene; V was cut back by 5 bases and J by 5 bases. The CDR3 covers 13 residues. The CDR3 reads CASRLTSWETQYF. The CDR3 DNA follows: TGCGCCAGCAGGTTGACTAGCTGGGAGACCCAGTACTTC.

In the case of this clone: This same CDR3 is encoded by further DNA sequences in the sample. The J gene is TRBJ2-7, the V gene TRBV2; 9 bases agree with TRBD1. After removal of 6 bases from V and 2 bases from J, the junction contained 2 bases not matched to a gene. The CDR3 totals 13 residues. CDR1 is SNHLY and CDR2 is FYNNEI in the germline V gene. For the CDR3, the DNA is TGTGCCAGCAGGGGACAGGGAACCTACGAGCAGTACTTC. This codes for CASRGQGTYEQYF.

This clone has only a few counts. This sequence joins TRBV30 and TRBJ1-4; D is perhaps TRBD1 (6 bases). Germline-derived CDR1 and CDR2 are GTSNPN and SVGIG (reference sequence). V lost 4 bases and J lost 8, with 14 bases in between. The CDR3 extends over 13 amino acids. The CDR3 reads CAWTGTLGEKLFF. In nucleotides, the CDR3 is TGTGCCTGGACCGGGACATTGGGCGAAAAACTGTTTTTT.

The chain carries TRBV4-1 and TRBJ1-1; a possible D gene is TRBD1 (5 bases). This CDR3 has 15 amino acids. Germline V gene data show CDR1 as MGHRA and CDR2 as YSYEKL. The V end was cut by 1 base, the J end by 5 bases, with 14 bases between. The CDR3 region has the DNA TGCGCCAGCAGCCAAGGGGGGGTTAGGAGGACTGAAGCTTTCTTT. Amino acid sequence: CASSQGGVRRTEAFF.

The rearrangement uses TRBV5-4 and TRBJ1-1, with no clear D. This CDR3 has 13 amino acids. Germline CDR1 and CDR2: SGHNT and YYREEE (reference sequence). Trimming shortened V by 4 bases and J by 3 bases, and 10 bases separated the two germline ends. The CDR3 spells CASSRDTYTEAFF. CDR3 nucleotide sequence: TGTGCCAGCAGCCGCGACACGTACACTGAAGCTTTCTTT.

This chain uses TRBV29-1 with TRBJ2-2, with no clear D. V was trimmed by 4 bases and J by 1 base, leaving 10 bases between them. Germline values: CDR1 SQVTM, CDR2 ANQGSEA. This CDR3 region has 14 residues. For the CDR3, the DNA is TGCAGCGTTGTAAGGACCATGAACACCGGGGAGCTGTTTTTT. This gives the protein CSVVRTMNTGELFF.

This clone has only one observation. This chain connects TRBV29-1 to TRBJ2-7; 10 positions match TRBD1. V shed 5 bases, J shed 7 bases, and the junction held 5 bases outside the gene matches. The CDR3 is 12 residues long. Germline V gene sequence: CDR1 SQVTM, CDR2 ANQGSEA. This CDR3 reads CSVRQGAREQYF. CDR3 nucleotide sequence: TGCAGCGTTAGACAGGGGGCTCGGGAGCAGTACTTC.

The chain employs TRBV7-9 and TRBJ1-2, with D possibly TRBD1 on 5 matching bases. This CDR3 is built from 14 residues. V was cut by 1 base and J by 2 bases, with 8 bases left in between. CDR1 and CDR2 (germline): SEHNR, FQNEAQ (reference sequence). The CDR3 region is CASSLGSGNYGYTF. As DNA, the CDR3 is TGTGCCAGCAGCTTAGGTTCAGGGAACTATGGCTACACCTTC.

J is TRBJ1-1 and V is TRBV30; TRBD1 matches 8 bases. The V and J ends lost 3 bases and 0 bases, in that order; junction bases with no gene match: 18. This CDR3 region has 19 residues. The V gene's germline CDR1 is GTSNPN and CDR2 SVGIG (reference sequence). The CDR3 here is CAWRLYLTGEVRLNTEAFF. CDR3 coding DNA: TGTGCCTGGAGGCTATACCTGACAGGGGAAGTGCGTCTGAACACTGAAGCTTTCTTT.

This clone occurred a few times. The chain links TRBV29-1 to TRBJ2-7, with 8 nucleotides matching TRBD1. This CDR3 has 12 residues. Trimming at V came to 6 bases and at J to 5 bases, leaving 6 bases not matched to a gene. Germline V lookup: CDR1 SQVTM, CDR2 ANQGSEA. CDR3 in DNA: TGCAGCGTCGTAACGGACAGGGACGAGCAGTACTTC. Translated: CSVVTDRDEQYF.

This chain uses TRBV18 with TRBJ1-1; a weak D match, TRBD1 (5 bases). The CDR3 runs 13 residues. Per the germline V gene, CDR1 is KGHSH and CDR2 is LQKENI. Trimming stripped 5 bases from V and 1 base from J, with 8 bases between. Here the CDR3 DNA reads TGTGCCAGCTCATCAGGACAGAACACTGAAGCTTTCTTT. Its translation is CASSSGQNTEAFF.

This chain connects TRBV28 to TRBJ2-1; the D gene is possibly TRBD1 (5 bases). Germline lookup yields CDR1 MDHEN and CDR2 SYDVKM. The CDR3 consists of 16 residues. Trimming left V 2 bases short and J 0 bases short, with 11 bases between. This CDR3 reads CASSLLGPSSYNEQFF. DNA for the CDR3: TGTGCCAGCAGTTTACTGGGGCCGAGCTCCTACAATGAGCAGTTCTTC.

The sample holds many counts of this clone. This same CDR3 is encoded by further DNA sequences in the sample. The chain is built from TRBV7-2 and TRBJ1-5; 9 bases align to TRBD1. Germline V gene data show CDR1 as SGHTA and CDR2 as FQGNSA. There are 15 residues in the CDR3. V trimming: 5 bases; J trimming: 7 bases; junction bases outside the gene matches: 9. CDR3 DNA: TGTGCCAGCAGCCTTGCACAGGGGGCGGCGCAGCCCCAGCATTTT. Protein sequence: CASSLAQGAAQPQHF.

This chain uses TRBV4-3 with TRBJ1-1; 10 bases match TRBD1. The CDR3 is 13 amino acids. CDR1 is LGHNA and CDR2 is YSLEER in the germline V gene. V shed 8 bases, J shed 8 bases, and the junction held 8 bases outside the gene matches. CDR3 loop: CASSTGGTREAFF. CDR3 sequence (DNA): TGCGCCAGCTCGACAGGGGGCACGCGGGAAGCTTTCTTT.

V usage is TRBV29-1 and J usage is TRBJ1-1, with a weak D call TRBD1 (6 bases). CDR3 length: 14 residues. V was shortened by 2 bases and J by 0 bases, with 10 bases between the two germline ends. Per the germline V gene, CDR1 is SQVTM and CDR2 is ANQGSEA. The CDR3 loop reads CSVETGILNTEAFF. The CDR3 DNA is TGCAGCGTTGAAACAGGGATTTTGAACACTGAAGCTTTCTTT.

The genes are TRBV6-5 and TRBJ2-5, with D maybe TRBD1 (6 bases). V lost 5 bases, J lost 10 bases, and 14 bases lay in between. The CDR3 contains 12 residues. Germline V gives CDR1 MNHEY, CDR2 SVGAGI. The DNA for the CDR3 is TGTGCCAGCAGTAGGGGAAGAGGGGGCCAGTACTTC. Translating it yields CASSRGRGGQYF.

This chain uses TRBV27 with TRBJ2-7, with 7 bases lining up with TRBD1. The CDR3 covers 14 residues. With V trimmed by 8 bases and J by 6 bases, 13 bases remained unmatched. Germline V lookup: CDR1 MNHEY, CDR2 SMNVEV (reference sequence). Written as DNA, the CDR3 is TGTGCCAGCTCCGGGGACAGATCCTTCGTCGAGCAGTACTTC. It yields the protein CASSGDRSFVEQYF.

The genes are TRBV19 and TRBJ1-5; D may be TRBD1 (5 bases). CDR1 is LNHDA, CDR2 SQIVND, per germline (reference sequence). CDR3 length equals 15 residues. The V and J ends lost 2 bases and 7 bases respectively, with 15 bases between them. Written as DNA, the CDR3 is TGTGCCAGTAGTATACACCAGGGAGGGATGCAGCCCCAGCATTTT. It yields the protein CASSIHQGGMQPQHF.

The CDR3 spells CASSPPTGGLVTEAFF. The DNA for the CDR3 is TGTGCCAGCTCACCACCGACAGGTGGTCTTGTCACTGAAGCTTTCTTT. The V gene is TRBV18, the J gene TRBJ1-1; D might be TRBD1 (6 bases). The CDR3 has 16 amino acids. Trimming stripped 0 bases from V and 4 bases from J, with 15 bases between. Germline V lookup: CDR1 KGHSH, CDR2 LQKENI.

Of note for this clone: This likely reflects a read error, since a far larger clone is one base away. Other DNA sequences from this sample encode an identical CDR3 as well. The CDR3 sequence is CASSVGGQGEQYF. In nucleotides, the CDR3 is TGTGCCAGCAGTGTGGGGGGCCAGGGCGAGCAGTACTTC. V and J are TRBV7-9 and TRBJ2-7, with D perhaps assigned TRBD1 or TRBD2 (6 bases each). The germline CDR1 and CDR2 sequences are SEHNR and FQNEAQ (reference sequence). The length of the CDR3 is 13 residues. V dropped 6 bases and J dropped 6 bases, with 15 bases sitting between them.

J is TRBJ2-7 and V is TRBV5-1; a weak D match, TRBD1 (6 bases). In germline, CDR1 is SGHRS, CDR2 YFSETQ. The CDR3 sequence is 13 residues long. V lost 2 bases, J lost 2 bases, and 8 bases lay in between. CDR3 amino acids: CASSFQGPYEQYF. Written as DNA, the CDR3 is TGCGCCAGCAGCTTCCAGGGGCCCTACGAGCAGTACTTC.